What follows are 5 T cell receptor beta chains derived from one specimen sequenced in a study of cytomegalovirus exposure and HLA in healthy donors. The PCR was carried out with 60 Vbeta primers and 13 Jbeta primers. Clones were read by immunoSEQ multiplex PCR, and TCRdb kept only the in-frame ones, dropping some. The repertoire holds about 120,000 clones, with 79% as singletons. Material for sequencing was PBMCs. All receptors come from a man aged 25 to 40 in good health and CMV-seropositive.

The chain joins TRBV7-9 to TRBJ2-3; TRBD2 aligns across 10 bases. CDR1 SEHNR and CDR2 FQNEAQ come from the germline V gene (reference sequence). With V trimmed by 6 bases and J by 2 bases, 8 bases remained unmatched. The length of the CDR3 is 16 residues. This CDR3 reads CASSRRLAGHTDTQYF. The CDR3, as DNA: TGTGCCAGCAGTAGAAGACTAGCGGGCCACACAGATACGCAGTATTTT.

The rearrangement joins TRBV7-8 to TRBJ1-5, with D maybe TRBD1 (5 bases). The CDR3 is made up of 15 amino acids. The ends were cut back, 5 bases at V and 7 bases at J, with 18 bases in the middle. Germline CDR1 and CDR2: SGHVS and FQNEAQ. CDR3 DNA sequence: TGTGCCAGCAGCCCCAGTGGGGCCCTCGGGCAGCCCCAGCATTTT. Protein: CASSPSGALGQPQHF.

This chain uses TRBV5-1 with TRBJ1-2, with TRBD1 matching 7 bases. V shed 2 bases and J 3 bases; nucleotides not matched to a gene: 7. In germline, CDR1 is SGHRS, CDR2 YFSETQ. This CDR3 is built from 15 residues. DNA for the CDR3: TGCGCCAGCAGCTTAGGGACAGCCTCAGACTATGGCTACACCTTC. Amino acids: CASSLGTASDYGYTF.

CDR3 in amino acids: CASSSLGNTEAFF. Written as DNA, the CDR3 is TGTGCCAGCAGCTCTCTAGGGAACACTGAAGCTTTCTTT. The chain is built from TRBV9 and TRBJ1-1; no firm D call. Germline V gene lookup returns CDR1 SGDLS and CDR2 YYNGEE. This CDR3 contains 13 residues. V was shortened by 4 bases and J by 1 base, with 8 bases between the two germline ends.

CDR3 sequence reads: CASSNNRGRGQPQHF. The DNA of the CDR3 is TGTGCCAGCAGCAACAACAGGGGGCGCGGTCAGCCCCAGCATTTT. V usage is TRBV11-2 and J usage is TRBJ1-5; 9 positions agree with TRBD1. J was trimmed by 6 bases and V by 5 bases; bases with no gene match: 8. The CDR3 extends over 15 amino acids. From germline, CDR1 is SGHAT and CDR2 FQNNGV.